This record looks at one TCR beta chain sequence and its context. The table came from immunoSEQ multiplex PCR; TCRdb's copy has only in-frame clones and leaves some out. This table has around 140,000 clones, around 82% appearing once. The data derive from a study of blood T cell repertoires in COVID-19. The V end lost 9 bases, the J end lost 10 bases, and 13 bases lay between the germline ends. This CDR3 has 12 amino acids. Germline assignment: CDR1 LNHNV and CDR2 YYDKDF (reference sequence). Specimen: peripheral blood. The clonotype comes from a woman between 55 and 75 years old with acute or convalescent COVID-19. This sequence joins TRBV15 and TRBJ1-6, with D tentatively TRBD1 (5 bases). CDR3 nucleotide sequence: TGTGCCACTGCGGGGGGGGACTCACCCCTCCACTTT. This gives the protein CATAGGDSPLHF.